Here is one TCR beta chain with its context. Its specificity is not known. Germline CDR1 is MNHNY and CDR2 is SVGAGI (reference sequence). The CDR3 contains 16 residues. J was trimmed by 5 bases and V by 6 bases; bases with no gene match: 13. The data stem from a study of T cell responses to AZD1222 COVID-19 vaccine. Overall study findings and caveats: Clonal diversity was possibly underestimated, and white British individuals and females predominated among donors.

Measured with immunoSEQ multiplex PCR; TCRdb has only the in-frame clones, and not every one. The table records roughly 79,000 clones, 70% to 85% of them present only once. The source was peripheral blood, collected on day 0 of AZD1222 vaccination. The chain combines TRBV6-6 with TRBJ1-2; TRBD1 agrees at 9 bases. This TCR was recovered from an adult in good health. The CDR3 coding sequence is TGTGCCAGCAGCACCCAGGGACAGGGAGGAGGGTATGGCTACACCTTC. Encoded protein: CASSTQGQGGGYGYTF.